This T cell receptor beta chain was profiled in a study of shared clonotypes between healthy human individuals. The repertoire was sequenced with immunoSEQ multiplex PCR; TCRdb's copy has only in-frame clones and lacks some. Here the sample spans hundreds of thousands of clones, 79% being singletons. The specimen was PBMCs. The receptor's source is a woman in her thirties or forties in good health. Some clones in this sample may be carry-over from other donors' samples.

The CDR3: CASRQTGSYEQYF. The CDR3 DNA is TGTGCCAGCAGACAGACAGGTTCCTACGAGCAGTACTTC. The chain joins TRBV2 to TRBJ2-7, with D tentatively TRBD1 (6 bases). Trimming took off 6 bases at V and 1 base at J, with 10 bases between the two ends. Germline V lookup: CDR1 SNHLY, CDR2 FYNNEI. The CDR3 contains 13 residues.